A selection of T cell receptor beta chains follows, all from one sample in a study of technical replicates of blood from a handful of donors. Sequencing was performed with immunoSEQ multiplex PCR; in TCRdb, only in-frame clones are kept and a portion is missing. The sample includes fewer than 15,000 clones, just under 95% of them seen just once. The source material was PBMCs. These receptors were obtained from a human donor in good health. The CDR3 runs from the conserved cysteine through the conserved F or W. The D gene is left open where the match is weak. Clone size appears in some rows only: once, few, many, or a class for an expanded clone.

j_call,clone_size,d_call,v_call,cdr3_aa,cdr3_nt
TRBJ2-4,-,-,TRBV5-4,CASSPDIRSDIQYF,TGTGCCAGCAGCCCAGACATCAGGTCGGACATTCAGTACTTC
TRBJ2-4,-,-,TRBV9,CASSVGGGVGIQYF,TGTGCCAGCAGCGTAGGTGGAGGGGTGGGCATTCAGTACTTC
TRBJ2-1,-,TRBD1,TRBV30,CAWSGDRGYNEQFF,TGTGCCTGGAGTGGGGACAGGGGCTACAATGAGCAGTTCTTC
TRBJ1-2,once,TRBD1,TRBV6-5,CASRQGQGLGYTF,TGTGCCAGCAGACAAGGACAGGGATTAGGCTACACCTTC
TRBJ2-5,-,TRBD1,TRBV6-1,CASSESQGVGQETQYF,TGTGCCAGCAGTGAATCACAGGGGGTTGGTCAAGAGACCCAGTACTTC
TRBJ2-7,-,-,TRBV13,CASSLALYEQYF,TGTGCCAGCAGCTTAGCCCTCTACGAGCAGTACTTC
TRBJ2-3,-,-,TRBV28,CASSASGVSTDTQYF,TGTGCCAGCAGCGCTTCCGGGGTGAGCACAGATACGCAGTATTTT
TRBJ2-1,-,TRBD2,TRBV27,CASVGSSGSDNEQFF,TGTGCCAGCGTAGGATCTAGCGGGAGCGACAATGAGCAGTTCTTC
TRBJ2-7,-,-,TRBV18,CASSPPVEGRTYEQYF,TGTGCCAGCTCACCACCGGTGGAAGGGAGGACGTACGAGCAGTACTTC
TRBJ1-5,-,TRBD1,TRBV27,CASSTHGGGGQPQHF,TGTGCCAGCAGTACCCACGGAGGGGGCGGTCAGCCCCAGCATTTT
TRBJ2-5,-,TRBD2,TRBV4-2,CASSRSLAGGFGATQYF,TGTGCCAGCAGCCGATCCCTAGCGGGAGGATTCGGTGCGACCCAGTACTTC
TRBJ2-5,-,TRBD2,TRBV6-6,CASSPPQGGETQYF,TGTGCCAGCAGCCCTCCTCAGGGAGGGGAGACCCAGTACTTC
TRBJ2-5,-,TRBD2,TRBV7-9,CASRLGLAETQYF,TGTGCCAGCAGACTCGGACTAGCGGAGACCCAGTACTTC
TRBJ2-2,-,TRBD2,TRBV7-9,CASSHGTSGNTGELFF,TGTGCCAGCAGCCACGGGACTAGCGGAAACACCGGGGAGCTGTTTTTT
TRBJ2-5,-,-,TRBV11-2,CASSRRSVADYSQETQYF,TGTGCCAGCAGCCGCCGGTCCGTGGCGGACTACTCCCAAGAGACCCAGTACTTC
TRBJ2-1,-,-,TRBV6-1,CASSELAYNEQFF,TGTGCCAGCAGTGAATTGGCTTACAATGAGCAGTTCTTC
TRBJ1-1,-,TRBD1,TRBV6-5,CASSRTGGGTEAFF,TGTGCCAGCAGCCGGACAGGGGGAGGGACTGAAGCTTTCTTT
TRBJ1-3,-,-,TRBV6-6,CASRGATRASDTIYF,TGTGCCAGCAGGGGGGCCACCCGAGCCTCGGACACCATATATTTT
TRBJ2-2,-,TRBD1,TRBV7-9,CASSRPGQGNTGELFF,TGTGCCAGCAGCAGACCGGGACAGGGGAACACCGGGGAGCTGTTTTTT
TRBJ2-1,-,TRBD2,TRBV9,CASSYGTSGGHNEQFF,TGTGCCAGCAGCTACGGGACTAGCGGGGGTCACAATGAGCAGTTCTTC
TRBJ2-5,-,-,TRBV6-1,CASSGTLGARETQYF,TGTGCCAGCAGTGGTACTCTAGGTGCACGGGAGACCCAGTACTTC
TRBJ2-2,-,TRBD2,TRBV7-6,CASSLGGTSGTGELFF,TGTGCCAGCAGCTTAGGTGGGACTAGCGGCACCGGGGAGCTGTTTTTT
TRBJ2-7,once,-,TRBV11-1,CASTSSSVTSSYEQYF,TGTGCCAGCACCTCCTCCTCCGTCACTAGCTCCTACGAGCAGTACTTC
TRBJ1-1,-,TRBD1,TRBV28,CASSLLASAGQGLVLENTEAFF,TGTGCCAGCAGTTTATTAGCTTCGGCGGGACAGGGGTTGGTTTTGGAGAACACTGAAGCTTTCTTT
TRBJ2-7,-,-,TRBV30,CAWSVRISYEQYF,TGTGCCTGGAGTGTGAGGATCTCCTACGAGCAGTACTTC
TRBJ2-7,-,-,TRBV21-1,CASSVSGGKRGRASVEQYF,TGTGCCAGCAGCGTTAGTGGGGGGAAAAGGGGGAGGGCCTCGGTCGAGCAGTACTTC
TRBJ1-2,-,-,TRBV2,CASNPTPFRNMNGYTF,TGTGCCAGCAATCCGACACCGTTCAGGAATATGAACGGCTACACCTTC
TRBJ2-7,-,-,TRBV28,CASNRPDGGVYEQYF,TGTGCCAGCAACCGCCCCGACGGCGGGGTGTACGAGCAGTACTTC
TRBJ1-1,-,-,TRBV7-9,CASSSEPGFTEAFF,TGTGCCAGCAGCTCCGAACCGGGGTTCACTGAAGCTTTCTTT
TRBJ2-5,-,TRBD1,TRBV27,CASSPGGRDRKYF,TGTGCCAGCAGCCCTGGTGGACGGGACAGGAAGTACTTC
TRBJ2-2,-,-,TRBV7-2,CASSLPRTGELFF,TGTGCCAGCAGCTTACCGCGGACCGGGGAGCTGTTTTTT
TRBJ2-5,-,TRBD1,TRBV7-9,CASSTGTGGETQYF,TGTGCCAGCAGCACCGGGACAGGGGGAGAGACCCAGTACTTC
TRBJ2-2,-,TRBD2,TRBV27,CASSLTLLAGGTGELFF,TGTGCCAGCAGTTTAACCCTTCTAGCGGGAGGCACCGGGGAGCTGTTTTTT
TRBJ1-1,-,TRBD1,TRBV18,CASSPRDRGPEAFF,TGTGCCAGCTCACCCCGGGACAGGGGACCTGAAGCTTTCTTT
TRBJ2-5,-,-,TRBV29-1,CSSMPLTGLETQYF,TGCAGCAGCATGCCATTGACAGGTTTGGAGACCCAGTACTTC
TRBJ2-7,-,TRBD2,TRBV7-2,CASSLAPSGGYEQYF,TGTGCCAGCAGCTTAGCTCCTAGCGGGGGATACGAGCAGTACTTC
TRBJ2-1,-,-,TRBV27,CASRDPGTNFRDEQFF,TGTGCCAGCAGGGATCCCGGGACAAACTTTAGGGATGAGCAGTTCTTC
TRBJ2-2,-,-,TRBV5-4,CASSWLKTGELFF,TGTGCCAGCAGCTGGCTTAAAACCGGGGAGCTGTTTTTT
TRBJ2-2,-,TRBD1,TRBV6-1,CASSEEPTGQLNTGELFF,TGTGCCAGCAGTGAGGAGCCGACGGGACAGCTTAACACCGGGGAGCTGTTTTTT
TRBJ2-5,few,-,TRBV5-5,CASSLEGQQRGTQYF,TGTGCCAGCAGCTTGGAGGGACAACAACGGGGGACCCAGTACTTC
TRBJ2-1,-,TRBD2,TRBV19,CASSILLAGSNEQFF,TGTGCCAGTAGTATACTACTAGCGGGTTCCAATGAGCAGTTCTTC
TRBJ2-3,-,TRBD1,TRBV19,CASTLRDRLTDTQYF,TGTGCCAGTACCCTAAGGGACAGACTCACAGATACGCAGTATTTT